This TCR beta chain stems from a study of blood T cell repertoires in COVID-19. The wider study: Samples taken during acute and convalescent COVID-19 were collected in the United States, Italy and Spain. The cDNA or gDNA used as material had been derived from T cells, B-cell-depleted T cells, or PBMCs.

CDR3 length: 15 residues. CDR1 is SGHNT, CDR2 YYREEE, per germline (reference sequence). The germline V and J ends were trimmed by 4 bases and 4 bases, with 17 bases remaining between them. Clones were sequenced by immunoSEQ multiplex PCR, and TCRdb holds only the in-frame ones, with some missing. Altogether about 240,000 clones are present, roughly nine tenths being singletons, with the ten largest covering around 7.2%. The TCR comes from a man aged 55 to 69 who had recovered from COVID-19. The sample taken for sequencing was peripheral blood. This sequence joins TRBV5-4 and TRBJ2-5; D is perhaps TRBD1 (5 bases). CDR3 protein: CASSRGPMGAETQYF. CDR3 DNA sequence: TGTGCCAGCAGCAGGGGCCCGATGGGTGCAGAGACCCAGTACTTC.